This entry lists 19 T cell receptor beta chains sequenced from one sample in a study of T-cell memory formation after mild COVID-19. TCRdb passed the 5' RACE reads through MiXCR, listing each CDR3 protein once. The sample carries hundreds of thousands of distinct CDR3 sequences, around 15% recorded once. The sequenced material came from PBMCs or a T cell subset sorted from them (not recorded which). These TCRs come from an adult woman who had mild COVID-19 (a few samples of this study predate the infection). Cell type and time point are not known.

V gene TRBV7-3 combines with J gene TRBJ2-2, with TRBD2 matching over 9 bases. Germline V gives CDR1 SGHTA, CDR2 FQGTGA. The trim removed 2 bases at V and 6 bases at J, leaving 10 bases unmatched. The CDR3 totals 17 residues. The CDR3 DNA is TGTGCCAGCAGCTTAGTACCTCCGGGACTAGCAGCCGGGGAGCTGTTTTTT. The encoded protein is CASSLVPPGLAAGELFF.

V gene TRBV3-1 combines with J gene TRBJ2-6, with TRBD1 matching 8 bases. CDR1 LGHDT and CDR2 YNNKEL come from the germline V gene (reference sequence). This CDR3 comprises 17 residues. V shed 4 bases and J 5 bases; nucleotides not matched to a gene: 10. CDR3 DNA sequence: TGTGCCAGCAGCCGTACTTCGACAGGGGCTTGGGCCAACGTCCTGACTTTC. This sequence encodes CASSRTSTGAWANVLTF. The whole variable domain, remainder taken from reference TRBV3-1 and TRBJ2-6, is DTAVSQTPKYLVTQMGNDKSIKCEQNLGHDTMYWYKQDSKKFLKIMFSYNNKELIINETVPNRFSPKSPDKAHLNLHINSLELGDSAVYFCASSRTSTGAWANVLTFGAGSRLTVL.

This clonotype was observed a few times. Here the CDR3 reads CASSDLALPVAEAFF. DNA of the CDR3: TGTGCCAGCAGTGATTTGGCCCTCCCGGTCGCTGAAGCTTTCTTT. This chain joins TRBV6-1 and TRBJ1-1; D call uncertain. Trimming took off 3 bases at V and 6 bases at J, with 17 bases between the two ends. Germline-derived CDR1 and CDR2 are MNHNS and SASEGT. The CDR3 covers 15 residues.

V usage is TRBV5-5 and J usage is TRBJ1-1; D remains unclear. V dropped 0 bases and J dropped 0 bases, with 9 bases sitting between them. The CDR3 extends over 15 amino acids. CDR1 is SGHKS, CDR2 YYEKEE, per germline (reference sequence). CDR3: CASSLALQLNTEAFF. The DNA of the CDR3 is TGTGCCAGCAGCTTGGCCTTACAGCTGAACACTGAAGCTTTCTTT.

This clonotype showed up just a few times. The CDR3 bases are TGTGCCACCAGTGACAACCTGGGCGGGAGGGCTTCCTACAATGAGCAGTTCTTC. This gives the protein CATSDNLGGRASYNEQFF. The V gene is TRBV24-1, the J gene TRBJ2-1; 9 nucleotides agree with TRBD2. Germline V gives CDR1 KGHDR, CDR2 SFDVKD. Unmatched junction bases numbered 10, after V lost 4 bases and J lost 1 base. CDR3 length: 18 residues.

V is TRBV4-3 and J is TRBJ2-3, with D possibly being TRBD2 (6 bases). V was clipped by 0 bases and J by 0 bases, with 10 bases between them. The germline gives CDR1 LGHNA, CDR2 YSLEER. This CDR3 contains 16 residues. The CDR3 reads CASSQDRGYSTDTQYF. The CDR3 DNA reads as TGCGCCAGCAGCCAAGATCGGGGGTATAGCACAGATACGCAGTATTTT.

V is TRBV3-1 and J is TRBJ1-2; D unclear. CDR1 and CDR2 (germline): LGHDT, YNNKEL (reference sequence). This CDR3 is 13 amino acids long. Trimming left V 0 bases short and J 6 bases short, with 8 bases between. The CDR3: CASSQEWGNGYTF. The DNA for the CDR3 is TGTGCCAGCAGCCAAGAATGGGGAAATGGCTACACCTTC.

The chain has TRBV11-3 and TRBJ1-1, with D perhaps matching TRBD1 (5 bases). V lost 5 bases and J lost 5, with 15 bases in between. CDR1 and CDR2 from the germline V gene are SGHNT and YENEEA. The CDR3 is 14 residues long. CDR3 DNA: TGTGCCAGCAGCAGAGTGGGGGGAAGGACTGAAGCTTTCTTT. Its translation is CASSRVGGRTEAFF.

The V gene is TRBV3-1, the J gene TRBJ2-3; D remains ambiguous. CDR1 LGHDT and CDR2 YNNKEL come from the germline V gene (reference sequence). The CDR3 totals 15 residues. The V end lost 4 bases, the J end lost 0 bases, and 11 bases lay between the germline ends. The CDR3 DNA reads TGTGCCAGCAGCCTTGACCCTTTTAGCACAGATACGCAGTATTTT. Translation: CASSLDPFSTDTQYF.

This chain's CDR3 is CASSRAGGDPFYNSPLHF. The CDR3 coding sequence is TGTGCCAGCAGTCGGGCAGGGGGGGACCCCTTCTATAATTCACCCCTCCACTTT. V usage is TRBV27 and J usage is TRBJ1-6; 7 bases agree with TRBD1. This CDR3 region has 18 residues. CDR1 and CDR2 (germline): MNHEY, SMNVEV (reference sequence). The trim removed 5 bases at V and 3 bases at J, leaving 13 bases unmatched.

This sequence joins TRBV29-1 and TRBJ1-5, with no clear D. CDR1 SQVTM and CDR2 ANQGSEA come from the germline V gene. V lost 4 bases, J lost 3 bases, and 10 bases lay in between. This CDR3 is built from 13 residues. The CDR3 nucleotides read TGCAGCGTTGGAGGTGGTGTCAATCAGCCCCAGCATTTT. This sequence encodes CSVGGGVNQPQHF.

This clonotype turned up a few times. V is TRBV12-3 or TRBV12-4 and J is TRBJ2-5; D possibly corresponds to TRBD2 (6 bases). CDR3 size: 16 residues. The V end was cut by 6 bases, the J end by 5 bases, with 22 bases between. The CDR3 here is CASRDSSRGRGETQYF. The DNA of the CDR3 is TGTGCCAGCAGAGACTCTAGTAGGGGCCGGGGGGAGACCCAGTACTTC.

The gene calls are TRBV20-1 and TRBJ1-2; no definite D call. CDR3 length: 15 residues. Trimming took off 1 base at V and 2 bases at J, with 14 bases between the two ends. Germline V lookup: CDR1 DFQATT, CDR2 SNEGSKA (reference sequence). Written as DNA, the CDR3 is TGCAGTGCTAGAGGTTCTCTGGAGGGAAACTATGGCTACACCTTC. Its protein product is CSARGSLEGNYGYTF.

V and J are TRBV7-2 and TRBJ1-2, with D possibly TRBD1 on 6 matching bases. The germline V and J ends were trimmed by 5 bases and 4 bases, with 14 bases remaining between them. CDR3 length equals 14 residues. Germline loops: CDR1 SGHTA, CDR2 FQGNSA. CDR3 bases: TGTGCCAGCAGCCCCGACAGGCAAGGCTATGGCTACACCTTC. Translated, it gives CASSPDRQGYGYTF. Drawing the rest from reference TRBV7-2 and TRBJ1-2, the complete variable domain is GAGVSQSPSNKVTEKGKDVELRCDPISGHTALYWYRQSLGQGLEFLIYFQGNSAPDKSGLPSDRFSAERTGGSVSTLTIQRTQQEDSAVYLCASSPDRQGYGYTFGSGTRLTVV.

The chain is built from TRBV7-6 and TRBJ2-3; maybe TRBD2 (5 bases). V dropped 2 bases and J dropped 1 base, with 16 bases sitting between them. The CDR3 totals 17 residues. Germline CDR1 reads SGHVS; CDR2 reads FNYEAQ. The CDR3 DNA reads as TGTGCCAGCAGCTTAAAGGAGGACGTTTTACGCACAGATACGCAGTATTTT. Translation gives CASSLKEDVLRTDTQYF.

V usage is TRBV12-3 or TRBV12-4 and J usage is TRBJ2-1; the D is unclear. With 10 bases removed from V and 10 bases from J, the gap between germline ends came to 17 bases. There are 12 residues in the CDR3. The CDR3 nucleotides are TGTGCCACCTCGTCGATGGGAATAGAGCAGTTCTTC. Amino acid sequence: CATSSMGIEQFF.

This clonotype came up a few times. CDR3 region: CSARRQGAEKLFF. As DNA, the CDR3 is TGCAGTGCTAGGAGACAGGGGGCTGAAAAACTGTTTTTT. The V gene is TRBV20-1, the J gene TRBJ1-4; 10 bases match TRBD1. CDR3 length equals 13 residues. V trimming: 3 bases; J trimming: 7 bases; junction bases outside the gene matches: 2. CDR1 DFQATT and CDR2 SNEGSKA come from the germline V gene (reference sequence).

The gene calls are TRBV7-2 and TRBJ1-2; perhaps TRBD1 as D (6 bases). The CDR3 is 13 residues long. V dropped 4 bases and J dropped 7 bases, with 13 bases sitting between them. CDR1 is SGHTA, CDR2 FQGNSA, per germline. In DNA, the CDR3 is TGTGCCAGCAGCTGGGACACGGGGAGTGGCTACACCTTC. This sequence encodes CASSWDTGSGYTF.

The chain links TRBV11-3 to TRBJ2-1; D may be TRBD2 (7 bases). The germline V and J ends were trimmed by 0 bases and 6 bases, with 12 bases remaining between them. CDR3 length equals 15 residues. CDR1 is SGHNT and CDR2 is YENEEA in the germline V gene. In DNA, the CDR3 is TGTGCCAGCAGCTTAGATGTGGGGGGGCGCAATGAGCAGTTCTTC. It is translated as CASSLDVGGRNEQFF.